These 17 T cell receptor beta chains originate from one sample sequenced in a study of cytomegalovirus exposure and HLA in healthy donors. TCRdb's copy holds only in-frame clones and misses some; the assay was immunoSEQ multiplex PCR. Among 150,000 to 200,000 clones, around 84% were seen once, and the ten largest hold roughly 7%. Sequencing was carried out using PBMCs. The receptors originated from a man aged 18 to 30 in good health and CMV-seropositive.

The rearrangement joins TRBV4-2 to TRBJ2-7; perhaps TRBD2 as D (6 bases). V was shortened by 1 base and J by 6 bases, with 10 bases between the two germline ends. The CDR3 is made up of 13 amino acids. In germline, CDR1 is LGHNA, CDR2 YNFKEQ. CDR3 residues: CASSQAGVGEQYF. DNA of the CDR3: TGTGCCAGCAGCCAAGCGGGAGTGGGCGAGCAGTACTTC.

The chain is built from TRBV29-1 and TRBJ1-5; 8 nucleotides line up with TRBD1. Losses at the gene ends were 4 bases for V and 4 bases for J; bases not matched to a gene: 3. Germline V gives CDR1 SQVTM, CDR2 ANQGSEA. CDR3 length: 13 amino acids. The CDR3 loop reads CSVGGQVNQPQHF. The CDR3 DNA reads TGCAGCGTTGGGGGACAGGTAAATCAGCCCCAGCATTTT.

The V gene is TRBV7-2, the J gene TRBJ2-1, with D perhaps matching TRBD1 (6 bases). This CDR3 has 14 residues. V lost 7 bases and J 4 bases, leaving 14 bases between the germline ends. CDR1 and CDR2 from the germline V gene are SGHTA and FQGNSA. This CDR3 reads CASTPLTGYNEQFF. CDR3 bases: TGTGCCAGCACCCCCCTGACAGGTTACAATGAGCAGTTCTTC.

V is TRBV19 and J is TRBJ1-1; possible D gene TRBD1, 5 bases. Germline V CDR1 and CDR2: LNHDA, SQIVND (reference sequence). V lost 4 bases, J lost 4 bases, and 13 bases lay in between. This CDR3 has 14 amino acids. The CDR3 DNA follows: TGTGCCAGTAGTACGGGGGTGGTTGGCACTGAAGCTTTCTTT. This sequence encodes CASSTGVVGTEAFF.

The J gene is TRBJ2-3, the V gene TRBV7-2; TRBD2 aligns across 8 bases. J lost 4 bases, V lost 1 base, and 1 base had no gene match. CDR1 is SGHTA and CDR2 is FQGNSA in the germline V gene. The length of the CDR3 is 14 residues. For the CDR3, the DNA is TGTGCCAGCAGCTTAGTGACTAGCGCAGATACGCAGTATTTT. This translates into CASSLVTSADTQYF.

The rearrangement links TRBV6-4 to TRBJ2-3; 14 bases are a match to TRBD2. Germline V gene sequence: CDR1 MRHNA, CDR2 SNTAGT. V lost 6 bases to trimming and J lost 6 bases; unmatched junction nucleotides: 17. The CDR3 loop spans 19 amino acids. Here the CDR3 reads CASRSPGTSGRGAPDTQYF. DNA for the CDR3: TGTGCCAGCAGATCCCCCGGGACTAGCGGGAGAGGGGCCCCTGATACGCAGTATTTT.

Only a few counts were recorded for this clone. The rearrangement joins TRBV6-4 to TRBJ2-1, with 11 bases fitting TRBD1. Per germline, CDR1 MRHNA and CDR2 SNTAGT. The CDR3 totals 15 residues. V shed 5 bases and J 6 bases; nucleotides not matched to a gene: 6. The CDR3, as DNA: TGTGCCAGCAGTCCCGGACAGGGGGCGGTCAATGAGCAGTTCTTC. This sequence encodes CASSPGQGAVNEQFF.

This chain uses TRBV7-2 with TRBJ1-2; tentative D call: TRBD1 (5 bases). The CDR3 is 15 residues long. Germline V gene data show CDR1 as SGHTA and CDR2 as FQGNSA. The V end lost 5 bases, the J end lost 3 bases, and 16 bases lay between the germline ends. The CDR3: CASSPTGGRDYGYTF. In DNA, the CDR3 is TGTGCCAGCAGCCCGACGGGGGGTAGGGACTATGGCTACACCTTC.

The chain is built from TRBV7-6 and TRBJ1-5; possible D gene TRBD1, 5 bases. The CDR3 loop spans 19 amino acids. Germline CDR1 and CDR2: SGHVS and FNYEAQ. V was trimmed by 1 base and J by 3 bases, leaving 22 bases between them. The CDR3 reads CASSLDLRSGTIDNQPQHF. The CDR3 bases are TGTGCCAGCAGCTTAGACCTACGGTCCGGGACTATCGACAATCAGCCCCAGCATTTT.

V gene TRBV27 combines with J gene TRBJ1-2; 8 bases line up with TRBD1. This CDR3 has 14 residues. Germline V gene sequence: CDR1 MNHEY, CDR2 SMNVEV (reference sequence). V was clipped by 6 bases and J by 5 bases; unmatched bases: 8. CDR3 amino acids: CASSPEGQVYGYTF. The CDR3 DNA sequence: TGTGCCAGCAGCCCAGAGGGACAGGTTTATGGCTACACCTTC.

V and J are TRBV6-5 and TRBJ2-7; 9 bases line up with TRBD1. The germline V gene has CDR1 MNHEY and CDR2 SVGAGI. V gave up 0 bases and J gave up 3 bases; unmatched junction bases: 3. This CDR3 is built from 15 residues. The CDR3 spells CASSYSGQGNYEQYF. The CDR3 DNA is TGTGCCAGCAGTTACTCGGGACAGGGTAACTACGAGCAGTACTTC.

This chain's CDR3 is CASSPTERGNTIYF. CDR3 nucleotide sequence: TGTGCCAGCAGTCCGACAGAACGGGGAAACACCATATATTTT. The chain couples TRBV6-6 to TRBJ1-3; possibly TRBD1 for D (5 bases). The CDR3 totals 14 residues. Trimming took 5 bases from V and 4 from J, leaving 12 bases between them. Germline V CDR1 and CDR2: MNHNY, SVGAGI (reference sequence).

This sequence joins TRBV21-1 and TRBJ2-1; the tabulated D call, TRBD2, remains unverified against the DNA. TRBV21-1 has pseudogene status. This CDR3 region has 17 residues. CDR3: CASSKASRRTSYNEQFF. CDR3 coding DNA: TGTGCCAGCAGCAAAGCCTCTAGGAGGACTTCCTACAATGAGCAGTTCTTC.

The CDR3 loop is CASSSDLAGGAYEQYF. The CDR3, as DNA: TGTGCCAGCAGCTCCGATCTAGCGGGAGGCGCCTACGAGCAGTACTTC. The rearrangement uses TRBV7-2 and TRBJ2-7; 11 bases map to TRBD2. CDR3 length: 16 residues. With V trimmed by 4 bases and J by 2 bases, 7 bases remained unmatched. The germline gives CDR1 SGHTA, CDR2 FQGNSA.

This rearrangement joins TRBV19 to TRBJ1-5; 10 positions match TRBD1. The CDR3 is made up of 13 amino acids. Trimming cost V 6 bases and J 6 bases; bases outside gene matches: 2. The germline V gene encodes CDR1 LNHDA and CDR2 SQIVND (reference sequence). This CDR3 reads CASSGQGGQPQHF. The CDR3 DNA is TGTGCCAGTAGCGGACAGGGGGGTCAGCCCCAGCATTTT. The whole variable domain, filled in from reference TRBV19 and TRBJ1-5, reads DGGITQSPKYLFRKEGQNVTLSCEQNLNHDAMYWYRQDPGQGLRLIYYSQIVNDFQKGDIAEGYSVSREKKESFPLTVTSAQKNPTAFYLCASSGQGGQPQHFGDGTRLSIL.

This chain uses TRBV9 with TRBJ2-2; no reliable D call. Trimming took 4 bases from V and 2 from J, leaving 9 bases between them. Germline V lookup: CDR1 SGDLS, CDR2 YYNGEE. The CDR3 totals 14 residues. CDR3 region: CASSLLLNTGELFF. In DNA form, the CDR3 reads TGTGCCAGCAGCCTCCTTCTAAACACCGGGGAGCTGTTTTTT.

This chain connects TRBV2 to TRBJ2-1; possibly TRBD1 for D (5 bases). Trimming shortened V by 6 bases and J by 2 bases, and 17 bases separated the two germline ends. CDR3 length equals 16 residues. Germline CDR1 and CDR2: SNHLY and FYNNEI. CDR3 loop: CASSLRSGQAYNEQFF. The CDR3 DNA follows: TGTGCCAGCAGCCTTAGGTCAGGGCAGGCCTACAATGAGCAGTTCTTC.